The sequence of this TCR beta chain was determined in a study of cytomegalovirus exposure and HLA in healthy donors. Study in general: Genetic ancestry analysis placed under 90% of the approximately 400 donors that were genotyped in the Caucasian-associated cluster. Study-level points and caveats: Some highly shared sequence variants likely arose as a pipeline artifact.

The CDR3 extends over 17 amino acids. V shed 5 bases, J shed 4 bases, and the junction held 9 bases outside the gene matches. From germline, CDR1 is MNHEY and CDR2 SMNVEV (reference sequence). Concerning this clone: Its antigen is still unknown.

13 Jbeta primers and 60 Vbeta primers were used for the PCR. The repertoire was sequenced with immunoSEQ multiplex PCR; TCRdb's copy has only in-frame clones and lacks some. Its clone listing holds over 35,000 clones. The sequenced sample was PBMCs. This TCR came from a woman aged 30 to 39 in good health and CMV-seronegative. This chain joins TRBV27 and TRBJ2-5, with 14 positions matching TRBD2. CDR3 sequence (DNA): TGTGCCAGCAGTACACCGGGACTAGCGGGAGCGTTAGAGACCCAGTACTTC. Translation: CASSTPGLAGALETQYF.